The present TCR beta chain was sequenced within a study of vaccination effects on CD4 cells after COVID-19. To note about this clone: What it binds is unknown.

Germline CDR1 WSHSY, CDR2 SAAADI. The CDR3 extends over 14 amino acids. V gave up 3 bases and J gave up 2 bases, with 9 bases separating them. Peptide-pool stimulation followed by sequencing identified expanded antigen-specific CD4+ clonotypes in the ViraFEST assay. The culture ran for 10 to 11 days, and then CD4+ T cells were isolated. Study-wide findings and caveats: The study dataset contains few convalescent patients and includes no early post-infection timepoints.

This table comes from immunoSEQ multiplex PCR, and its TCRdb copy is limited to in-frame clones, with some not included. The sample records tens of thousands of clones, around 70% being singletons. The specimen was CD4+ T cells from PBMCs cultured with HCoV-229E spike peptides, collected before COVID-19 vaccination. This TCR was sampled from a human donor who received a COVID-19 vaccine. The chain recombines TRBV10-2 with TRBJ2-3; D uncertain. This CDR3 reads CASSDVQTTDTQYF. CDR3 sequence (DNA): TGCGCCAGCAGTGACGTCCAAACCACAGATACGCAGTATTTT.